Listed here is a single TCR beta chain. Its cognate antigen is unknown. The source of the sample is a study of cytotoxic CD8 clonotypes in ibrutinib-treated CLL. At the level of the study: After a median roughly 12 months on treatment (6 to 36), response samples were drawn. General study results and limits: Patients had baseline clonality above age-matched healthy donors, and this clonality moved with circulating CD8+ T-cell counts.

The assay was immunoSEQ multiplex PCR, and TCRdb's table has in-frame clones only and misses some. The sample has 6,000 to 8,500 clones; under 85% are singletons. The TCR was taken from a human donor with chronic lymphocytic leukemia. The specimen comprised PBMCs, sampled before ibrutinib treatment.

CDR3 DNA sequence: TGTGCCAGCAGTGACCCCGTCGGGGGGCCTAATTCACCCCTCCACTTT. Protein product: CASSDPVGGPNSPLHF. The chain joins TRBV6-1 to TRBJ1-6, with D maybe TRBD1 (6 bases). Between the trimmed V and J ends, which lost 3 bases and 6 bases, there was a span of 15 bases. The germline CDR1 and CDR2 sequences are MNHNS and SASEGT. The CDR3 has 16 amino acids.